The 14 T cell receptor beta chains in this list originate from one sample, sequenced in a study of shared clonotypes between healthy human individuals. The table came from immunoSEQ multiplex PCR; TCRdb's copy has only in-frame clones and leaves some out. The repertoire consists of around 2.1 million clones, with around 95% occurring once and the leading ten covering 0.1% to 0.15%. The sample taken for sequencing was naive CD4+ T cells sorted from blood. Subset of the sample: CD45RA+ positively selected. The source is a young man in good health.

The count of this clone is one. The CDR3 nucleotides read TGTGCCAGCAGCTTAAGCGGAGCAATGAACACTGAAGCTTTCTTT. This codes for CASSLSGAMNTEAFF. The V gene is TRBV11-3, the J gene TRBJ1-1; D uncertain. The CDR3 has 15 residues. Trimming cost V 2 bases and J 0 bases, with 10 bases left between them. The germline gives CDR1 SGHNT, CDR2 YENEEA.

In regard to this clone: This CDR3 is also generated by other DNA sequences in the sample. The chain is built from TRBV5-1 and TRBJ2-3, with a tentative D call TRBD1 (7 bases). V dropped 0 bases and J dropped 2 bases, with 13 bases sitting between them. This CDR3 contains 16 residues. CDR1 is SGHRS and CDR2 is YFSETQ in the germline V gene. The CDR3 reads CASSLGQGGPTDTQYF. The CDR3 bases are TGCGCCAGCAGCTTGGGGCAGGGGGGACCCACAGATACGCAGTATTTT. Filled out from reference TRBV5-1 and TRBJ2-3, the complete variable domain reads KAGVTQTPRYLIKTRGQQVTLSCSPISGHRSVSWYQQTPGQGLQFLFEYFSETQRNKGNFPGRFSGRQFSNSRSEMNVSTLELGDSALYLCASSLGQGGPTDTQYFGPGTRLTVL.

This chain joins TRBV11-3 and TRBJ2-2; D is possibly TRBD2 (6 bases). The CDR3 loop spans 15 amino acids. With 5 bases removed from V and 2 bases from J, the gap between germline ends came to 12 bases. In germline, CDR1 is SGHNT, CDR2 YENEEA. The CDR3 here is CASSHSGTNTGELFF. The CDR3 bases are TGTGCCAGCAGCCATAGCGGAACTAACACCGGGGAGCTGTTTTTT.

The CDR3 DNA reads as TGCGCCAGCAGTTTTAACAGGGTCTATAATTCACCCCTCCACTTT. Encoded protein: CASSFNRVYNSPLHF. The rearrangement links TRBV5-1 to TRBJ1-6; possible D gene TRBD1, 6 bases. This CDR3 comprises 15 residues. CDR1 is SGHRS and CDR2 is YFSETQ in the germline V gene. Trimming left V 5 bases short and J 3 bases short, with 12 bases between.

The chain is built from TRBV7-9 and TRBJ2-1; D might be TRBD1 (5 bases). Germline V gene data show CDR1 as SEHNR and CDR2 as FQNEAQ (reference sequence). With 3 bases removed from V and 6 bases from J, the gap between germline ends came to 9 bases. The CDR3 runs to 13 residues. As DNA, the CDR3 is TGTGCCAGCAGCTTCCGTGGGGCCAATGAGCAGTTCTTC. Protein: CASSFRGANEQFF. The whole variable domain, remainder taken from reference TRBV7-9 and TRBJ2-1, is DTGVSQNPRHKITKRGQNVTFRCDPISEHNRLYWYRQTLGQGPEFLTYFQNEAQLEKSRLLSDRFSAERPKGSFSTLEIQRTEQGDSAMYLCASSFRGANEQFFGPGTRLTVL.

V is TRBV6-5 and J is TRBJ1-1; possible D gene TRBD1, 5 bases. Trimming pared 6 bases from V and 4 bases from J, leaving 18 bases between. Per germline, CDR1 MNHEY and CDR2 SVGAGI. This CDR3 spans 15 amino acids. DNA of the CDR3: TGTGCCAGCAGCCCCTTGGCAGGGTCGGGCACTGAAGCTTTCTTT. Its translation is CASSPLAGSGTEAFF.

This clone is a singleton in its sample. The rearrangement links TRBV25-1 to TRBJ2-7; 14 bases align to TRBD2. Germline assignment: CDR1 MGHDK and CDR2 SYGVNS. This CDR3 contains 15 residues. Unmatched junction bases numbered 3, after V lost 2 bases and J lost 6 bases. CDR3 nucleotide sequence: TGTGCCAGCAGTGAAAAGGGACTAGCGGGAGTCGAGCAGTACTTC. Translated, it gives CASSEKGLAGVEQYF.

This clone has a single count. Other DNA sequences in this specimen translate into the identical CDR3. The chain recombines TRBV9 with TRBJ2-3, with 14 bases identical to TRBD2. Germline V CDR1 and CDR2: SGDLS, YYNGEE. This CDR3 is built from 16 residues. Trimming removed 3 bases from V and 3 bases from J; junction bases left unmatched: 3. CDR3 in amino acids: CASSAGTSGGTDTQYF. CDR3 sequence (DNA): TGTGCCAGCAGCGCCGGGACTAGCGGGGGAACAGATACGCAGTATTTT.

The chain combines TRBV11-2 with TRBJ1-1; D remains unclear. CDR1 is SGHAT and CDR2 is FQNNGV in the germline V gene. The CDR3 covers 17 residues. V lost 1 base and J 0 bases, leaving 15 bases between the germline ends. The chain's CDR3 is CASSLVLGGSMNTEAFF. CDR3 DNA sequence: TGTGCCAGCAGCTTAGTACTGGGCGGCTCCATGAACACTGAAGCTTTCTTT.

This chain connects TRBV6-4 to TRBJ1-6; possibly TRBD1 for D (6 bases). The CDR3 runs 13 residues. The ends were cut back, 9 bases at V and 9 bases at J, with 15 bases in the middle. The germline CDR1 and CDR2 sequences are MRHNA and SNTAGT. CDR3 nucleotide sequence: TGTGCCAGTTCACAGGGTGGGAGTTCACCCCTCCACTTT. This gives the protein CASSQGGSSPLHF.

The V gene is TRBV28, the J gene TRBJ1-5, with D possibly TRBD1 on 5 matching bases. CDR1 MDHEN and CDR2 SYDVKM come from the germline V gene. This CDR3 is 15 amino acids long. Trimming removed 8 bases at V and 4 bases at J, with 18 bases between. The CDR3: CASGPSTKGNQPQHF. CDR3 nucleotides: TGTGCCAGCGGCCCATCCACGAAGGGGAATCAGCCCCAGCATTTT. Variable domain in full (rest from reference TRBV28 and TRBJ1-5): DVKVTQSSRYLVKRTGEKVFLECVQDMDHENMFWYRQDPGLGLRLIYFSYDVKMKEKGDIPEGYSVSREKKERFSLILESASTNQTSMYLCASGPSTKGNQPQHFGDGTRLSIL.

Only one count was recorded for this clone. The chain links TRBV7-9 to TRBJ1-2; TRBD1 is a possible D gene (5 bases). The CDR3 is 14 amino acids. Germline V gene sequence: CDR1 SEHNR, CDR2 FQNEAQ (reference sequence). V was clipped by 1 base and J by 6 bases, with 12 bases between them. CDR3 in DNA: TGTGCCAGCAGCTTAGATCTGGGGGGTCATGGCTACACCTTC. This sequence encodes CASSLDLGGHGYTF.

The chain is built from TRBV5-3 and TRBJ1-2, with TRBD1 matching 7 bases. TRBV5-3 is placed among ORFs of uncertain function. J was trimmed by 6 bases and V by 4 bases; bases with no gene match: 12. The CDR3 totals 15 residues. CDR3 bases: TGTGCCAGAAGCATACAGGACAGGATCTTTGATGGCTACACCTTC. Protein sequence: CARSIQDRIFDGYTF.

The V call is TRBV7-2, the J call TRBJ2-3; 13 positions match TRBD2. CDR3 length: 15 amino acids. Germline CDR1 SGHTA, CDR2 FQGNSA. Unmatched junction bases numbered 7, after V lost 1 base and J lost 12 bases. CDR3 coding DNA: TGTGCCAGCAGCTTAGAACTAGCGGGAGGGCCCGTACAGTATTTT. Its translation: CASSLELAGGPVQYF. The complete variable domain, with remaining parts taken from reference TRBV7-2 and TRBJ2-3, reads GAGVSQSPSNKVTEKGKDVELRCDPISGHTALYWYRQSLGQGLEFLIYFQGNSAPDKSGLPSDRFSAERTGGSVSTLTIQRTQQEDSAVYLCASSLELAGGPVQYFGPGTRLTVL.